Below are 6 T cell receptor beta chains sequenced from a single sample in a study of beta chain features in type 1 diabetes. Sequencing targeted expressed TCRB transcripts, as all isolated RNA had been reverse transcribed. Sequencing used immunoSEQ multiplex PCR; TCRdb keeps in-frame clones, though not all of them. This table has about 40,000 clones, approximately 50% appearing once. Sequencing input: central memory CD4+ T cells from blood. The receptors shown here come from a woman aged 18-29 years in good health.

The chain combines TRBV6-1 with TRBJ2-1; 8 bases match TRBD2. Germline assignment: CDR1 MNHNS and CDR2 SASEGT. The CDR3 extends over 14 amino acids. After removal of 7 bases from V and 9 bases from J, the junction contained 11 bases not matched to a gene. The CDR3: CASTYGVAGSEQFF. The CDR3 DNA sequence: TGTGCCAGCACCTACGGAGTAGCGGGATCTGAGCAGTTCTTC.

This chain connects TRBV9 to TRBJ2-1; 9 bases fit TRBD2. Germline V gene lookup returns CDR1 SGDLS and CDR2 YYNGEE. J lost 9 bases, V lost 4 bases, and 11 bases had no gene match. The CDR3 runs 15 residues. For the CDR3, the DNA is TGTGCCAGCAGCACCTGGGGTAGCGGGAGTGGTGAGCAGTTCTTC. Translation gives CASSTWGSGSGEQFF.

The chain employs TRBV6-1 and TRBJ1-5; TRBD1 matches at 7 bases. Trimming at V came to 2 bases and at J to 1 base, leaving 5 bases not matched to a gene. The germline V gene has CDR1 MNHNS and CDR2 SASEGT. The length of the CDR3 is 16 residues. The CDR3 loop is CASSERRGHSNQPQHF. Written as DNA, the CDR3 is TGTGCCAGCAGTGAAAGGAGGGGGCACAGCAATCAGCCCCAGCATTTT.

This clone has a handful of counts. CDR3 protein: CASRKSGLGYGYTF. The CDR3 DNA reads as TGTGCCAGCCGCAAGTCAGGGTTGGGCTATGGCTACACCTTC. This rearrangement joins TRBV2 to TRBJ1-2, with a tentative D call TRBD1 (5 bases). Trimming cost V 8 bases and J 4 bases, with 17 bases left between them. The CDR3 consists of 14 residues. The germline V gene has CDR1 SNHLY and CDR2 FYNNEI.

The chain uses TRBV11-2 and TRBJ1-1; tentatively, D is TRBD1 (6 bases). Trimming left V 4 bases short and J 7 bases short, with 16 bases between. Germline lookup yields CDR1 SGHAT and CDR2 FQNNGV. There are 14 residues in the CDR3. The CDR3 coding sequence is TGTGCCAGCAGCTCTAACCGGGGGGGGCTTGAAGCTTTCTTT. Amino acids: CASSSNRGGLEAFF.

This chain links TRBV7-8 with TRBJ2-7; D is uncertain. Germline V gene data show CDR1 as SGHVS and CDR2 as FQNEAQ. The CDR3 runs 14 residues. V dropped 5 bases and J dropped 0 bases, with 11 bases sitting between them. CDR3 sequence (DNA): TGTGCCAGCAGCCTCCCTAGGAACTCCTACGAGCAGTACTTC. Translation gives CASSLPRNSYEQYF.